Presented here are 8 T cell receptor beta chains from one specimen sequenced in a study of OX40 agonist ivuxolimab in advanced cancers. Assay used: immunoSEQ multiplex PCR; TCRdb lists only in-frame clones, some missing. Of fewer than 85,000 clones in the sample, about 86% were seen once. Source: CD4+ or CD8+ T cells sorted from blood, taken in a trial of the OX40 agonist ivuxolimab. The origin of the receptors is an adult with an advanced solid tumor such as melanoma, head and neck, liver or kidney cancer.

The rearrangement uses TRBV7-2 and TRBJ2-7, with 7 positions matching TRBD1. The CDR3 has 13 amino acids. Germline V gene sequence: CDR1 SGHTA, CDR2 FQGNSA. With V trimmed by 0 bases and J by 6 bases, 2 bases remained unmatched. CDR3 loop: CASSLANRGEQYF. CDR3 nucleotide sequence: TGTGCCAGCAGCTTAGCGAACAGGGGCGAGCAGTACTTC.

This clone was detected once. This chain joins TRBV10-3 and TRBJ2-7; no firm D call. Germline loops: CDR1 ENHRY, CDR2 SYGVKD. Trimming shortened V by 6 bases and J by 1 base, and 16 bases separated the two germline ends. The CDR3 runs 15 residues. The chain's CDR3 is CAISTLPQESYEQYF. CDR3 nucleotide sequence: TGTGCCATCAGCACCCTACCGCAGGAATCCTACGAGCAGTACTTC.

The rearrangement joins TRBV2 to TRBJ1-2; D ambiguous. V shed 5 bases and J shed 0 bases, with 10 bases lying between them. CDR1 and CDR2 (germline): SNHLY, FYNNEI. The CDR3 loop spans 14 amino acids. The DNA of the CDR3 is TGTGCCAGCAGTATCGGTAATACTAACTATGGCTACACCTTC. This codes for CASSIGNTNYGYTF.

The V and J genes are TRBV2 and TRBJ1-1; D not resolved. The CDR3 consists of 15 residues. Trimming removed 3 bases at V and 1 base at J, with 12 bases between. Germline CDR1 reads SNHLY; CDR2 reads FYNNEI. As DNA, the CDR3 is TGTGCCAGCAGTGACATTGGGGTTAGGAACACTGAAGCTTTCTTT. As protein: CASSDIGVRNTEAFF.

This chain joins TRBV4-1 and TRBJ2-5, with 8 nucleotides matching TRBD1. Germline values: CDR1 MGHRA, CDR2 YSYEKL. V lost 4 bases, J lost 3 bases, and 7 bases stayed unmatched. The CDR3 extends over 15 amino acids. In DNA form, the CDR3 reads TGCGCCAGCAGCCGCTATGGGACAGGAAAAGAGACCCAGTACTTC. As protein: CASSRYGTGKETQYF.

This rearrangement joins TRBV6-6 to TRBJ2-1, with 11 positions matching TRBD2. With V trimmed by 6 bases and J by 7 bases, 5 bases remained unmatched. The CDR3 consists of 14 residues. Looked up from germline, CDR1 is MNHNY and CDR2 is SVGAGI (reference sequence). The CDR3 is CASRASGGSNEQFF. Written as DNA, the CDR3 is TGTGCCAGCAGGGCTAGCGGGGGGAGTAATGAGCAGTTCTTC.

The CDR3 sequence: CASSPPASGVHEQYF. The DNA of the CDR3 is TGTGCCAGCAGCCCCCCAGCTAGCGGGGTACACGAGCAGTACTTC. The chain has TRBV7-9 and TRBJ2-7; 9 positions agree with TRBD2. Germline values: CDR1 SEHNR, CDR2 FQNEAQ (reference sequence). The CDR3 runs 15 residues. Trimming took 5 bases from V and 5 from J; bases not matched to a gene: 10.

The CDR3 DNA follows: TGTGCCAGCAGCGTAGGGGGAAGACAGGGTTGGTACGAGCAGTACTTC. This sequence encodes CASSVGGRQGWYEQYF. This rearrangement joins TRBV9 to TRBJ2-7; TRBD1 agrees at 7 bases. V was clipped by 0 bases and J by 4 bases; unmatched bases: 10. The CDR3 consists of 16 residues. Per germline, CDR1 SGDLS and CDR2 YYNGEE.